This T cell receptor beta chain comes out of a study of T cells in localized non-small cell lung cancer. Findings of the study overall: Among the tissues sampled, uninvolved adjacent lung had the highest T cell clonality, above tumor. Because researchers sequenced only one region of the tumor, heterogeneity is still possible. Higher adjacent-lung clonality was associated with shorter survival.

For this clone: The antigen remains undetermined.

The V gene lost 6 bases and the J gene lost 1 base, with 15 bases spanning the gap. The length of the CDR3 is 15 residues. Germline CDR1 SGHAT, CDR2 FQNNGV. Here immunoSEQ multiplex PCR was the method, and the copy in TCRdb shows in-frame clones only, minus some. The data contain about 20,000 clones, about nine tenths of them singletons. The sequencing here drew on peripheral blood, taken before any cancer treatment. The chain links TRBV11-2 to TRBJ1-1; TRBD1 is a possible D gene (6 bases). This TCR was sampled from a man aged 40 to 70 with stage I lung adenocarcinoma. The CDR3 nucleotides are TGTGCCAGCAGACTCTCCAGGGGAACGAACACTGAAGCTTTCTTT. It translates to CASRLSRGTNTEAFF.